These 31 T cell receptor beta chains originate from one sample sequenced in a study of shared clonotypes between healthy human individuals. Method: immunoSEQ multiplex PCR; TCRdb's copy keeps in-frame clones and lacks some. The sample has 450,000 to 500,000 clones, almost 80% seen once. Sequenced sample: PBMCs. These receptor sequences come from a woman aged 35 to 49 in good health. Some clones in this sample may be carry-over from other donors' samples.

This clone has just a few counts. The genes are TRBV2 and TRBJ2-3, with 11 bases identical to TRBD2. V lost 8 bases to trimming and J lost 3 bases; unmatched junction nucleotides: 4. The germline gives CDR1 SNHLY, CDR2 FYNNEI. This CDR3 comprises 14 residues. The CDR3 loop is CASGRLAGTDTQYF. For the CDR3, the DNA is TGTGCCAGCGGCCGACTAGCGGGGACAGATACGCAGTATTTT.

This clone appeared a few times. The chain recombines TRBV7-9 with TRBJ1-1; 7 bases match TRBD1. CDR3 length: 14 amino acids. The V gene end was trimmed by 5 bases and the J gene end by 2 bases; junction bases not matched to a gene: 5. CDR1 and CDR2 from the germline V gene are SEHNR and FQNEAQ (reference sequence). DNA for the CDR3: TGTGCCAGCAGCCCCGGGACAGACAACACTGAAGCTTTCTTT. This gives the protein CASSPGTDNTEAFF.

The rearrangement uses TRBV18 and TRBJ2-2; tentative D call: TRBD1 (5 bases). Germline CDR1 and CDR2: KGHSH and LQKENI. V lost 0 bases and J 2 bases, leaving 10 bases between the germline ends. CDR3 length: 16 residues. The CDR3 reads CASSPPKGHNTGELFF. CDR3 nucleotides: TGTGCCAGCTCACCACCGAAGGGGCACAACACCGGGGAGCTGTTTTTT.

The genes are TRBV6-5 and TRBJ1-6; the D gene is possibly TRBD1 (6 bases). Germline lookup yields CDR1 MNHEY and CDR2 SVGAGI. This CDR3 region has 14 residues. Trimming took off 2 bases at V and 7 bases at J, with 9 bases between the two ends. The CDR3 DNA follows: TGTGCCAGCAGTTACGGGGGCTTAAATTCACCCCTCCACTTT. Its translation: CASSYGGLNSPLHF.

The chain recombines TRBV6-1 with TRBJ2-1; 8 bases align to TRBD2. CDR1 is MNHNS, CDR2 SASEGT, per germline. J lost 4 bases, V lost 5 bases, and 4 bases had no gene match. The CDR3 contains 14 residues. The CDR3 region has the DNA TGTGCCAGCAGTAAGAGCGGGAGTTACAATGAGCAGTTCTTC. Protein product: CASSKSGSYNEQFF.

This clone showed up many times. V and J are TRBV14 and TRBJ1-2; D ambiguous. CDR3 length: 15 residues. V shed 0 bases and J shed 7 bases, with 15 bases lying between them. The germline CDR1 and CDR2 sequences are SGHDN and FVKESK. CDR3 DNA sequence: TGTGCCAGCAGCCAAGAAGTCGGGTCGGCGGTTGGCTACACCTTC. The encoded protein is CASSQEVGSAVGYTF.

The V call is TRBV6-1, the J call TRBJ2-7, with D possibly TRBD1 on 5 matching bases. The V end was cut by 3 bases, the J end by 2 bases, with 11 bases between. The V gene's germline CDR1 is MNHNS and CDR2 SASEGT. The CDR3 runs 14 residues. The CDR3 nucleotides read TGTGCCAGCAGTGACCAGGGTGCCACCTACGAGCAGTACTTC. It encodes CASSDQGATYEQYF.

Points on this clone: This same CDR3 is encoded by further DNA sequences in the sample. J is TRBJ1-3 and V is TRBV27; no firm D call. The germline gives CDR1 MNHEY, CDR2 SMNVEV (reference sequence). This CDR3 region has 14 residues. V lost 6 bases and J 0 bases, leaving 9 bases between the germline ends. The CDR3 loop is CASSSRSSGNTIYF. CDR3 coding DNA: TGTGCCAGCAGCAGCAGAAGCTCTGGAAACACCATATATTTT.

The chain has TRBV6-1 and TRBJ2-7; 10 bases agree with TRBD1. Germline V CDR1 and CDR2: MNHNS, SASEGT. This CDR3 comprises 15 residues. J lost 6 bases, V lost 2 bases, and 7 bases had no gene match. CDR3 residues: CASSESRTGGIEQYF. Written as DNA, the CDR3 is TGTGCCAGCAGTGAAAGTAGGACAGGGGGTATCGAGCAGTACTTC.

This clone was detected only once. V is TRBV14 and J is TRBJ1-2; D remains unclear. Per germline, CDR1 SGHDN and CDR2 FVKESK. The CDR3 runs to 13 residues. The V end was cut by 0 bases, the J end by 1 base, with 3 bases between. In DNA, the CDR3 is TGTGCCAGCAGCCAAGAATTTAACTATGGCTACACCTTC. Translated: CASSQEFNYGYTF. Together with reference TRBV14 and TRBJ1-2, the CDR3 gives the full variable domain: EAGVTQFPSHSVIEKGQTVTLRCDPISGHDNLYWYRRVMGKEIKFLLHFVKESKQDESGMPNNRFLAERTGGTYSTLKVQPAELEDSGVYFCASSQEFNYGYTFGSGTRLTVV.

This clone has only a few counts. The chain joins TRBV28 to TRBJ1-5; 8 positions agree with TRBD1. V shed 4 bases and J 0 bases; nucleotides not matched to a gene: 8. This CDR3 is 17 amino acids long. Germline lookup yields CDR1 MDHEN and CDR2 SYDVKM. The CDR3 DNA sequence: TGTGCCAGCAGTTCCAACGGACAGGGATATAGCAATCAGCCCCAGCATTTT. Its translation is CASSSNGQGYSNQPQHF.

Of note for this clone: Given a much more abundant clone one base away, this may be a read error. The chain employs TRBV15 and TRBJ2-6; D is undetermined. Germline loops: CDR1 LNHNV, CDR2 YYDKDF (reference sequence). This CDR3 has 15 residues. The chain's CDR3 is CATSLESSEANVLTF. Written as DNA, the CDR3 is TGTGCCACCAGCCTAGAGAGTTCTGAGGCCAACGTCCTGACTTTC.

The rearrangement links TRBV28 to TRBJ2-7, with D possibly being TRBD1 or TRBD2 (5 bases each). Germline lookup yields CDR1 MDHEN and CDR2 SYDVKM. V lost 8 bases, J lost 3 bases, and 14 bases lay in between. This CDR3 region has 13 residues. The CDR3 DNA is TGTGCCAGCCACGGGGCGCCTCGCTACGAGCAGTACTTC. The encoded protein is CASHGAPRYEQYF.

Concerning this clone: A read error may be the cause here, since a much bigger clone is one base away. This rearrangement joins TRBV30 to TRBJ2-7; possibly TRBD1 or TRBD2 for D (6 bases each). The V and J ends lost 7 bases and 6 bases respectively, with 10 bases between them. Germline V gene data show CDR1 as GTSNPN and CDR2 as SVGIG (reference sequence). The CDR3 loop spans 10 amino acids. The CDR3 sequence is CAFGGLEQYF. For the CDR3, the DNA is TGTGCCTTTGGGGGGCTCGAGCAGTACTTC.

Note on this clone: In the same sample, other DNA sequences code for this CDR3. The V and J genes are TRBV7-8 and TRBJ2-7; D remains unclear. Trimming removed 5 bases at V and 3 bases at J, with 5 bases between. This CDR3 spans 11 amino acids. Germline V gene data show CDR1 as SGHVS and CDR2 as FQNEAQ. CDR3 DNA sequence: TGTGCCAGCAGCCCTAGCTACGAGCAGTACTTC. It yields the protein CASSPSYEQYF.

The chain recombines TRBV7-2 with TRBJ2-4; D possibly corresponds to TRBD1 (5 bases). CDR3 length equals 14 residues. Trimming stripped 0 bases from V and 6 bases from J, with 9 bases between. Per germline, CDR1 SGHTA and CDR2 FQGNSA. The DNA of the CDR3 is TGTGCCAGCAGCTTAGCGCAAGGGGTAAACATTCAGTACTTC. Residues: CASSLAQGVNIQYF.

This clone occurred a few times. CDR3 residues: CASSPRAGANTEAFF. As DNA, the CDR3 is TGTGCCAGCAGTCCCCGGGCAGGGGCCAACACTGAAGCTTTCTTT. This sequence joins TRBV14 and TRBJ1-1; TRBD1 might be the D (6 bases). The CDR3 totals 15 residues. The V end lost 6 bases, the J end lost 2 bases, and 16 bases lay between the germline ends. CDR1 is SGHDN and CDR2 is FVKESK in the germline V gene.

This clone was recorded a few times. V gene TRBV18 combines with J gene TRBJ1-1; D gene ambiguous. The germline gives CDR1 KGHSH, CDR2 LQKENI. The V gene lost 5 bases and the J gene lost 2 bases, with 6 bases spanning the gap. CDR3 length equals 12 residues. As DNA, the CDR3 is TGTGCCAGCTCAACAAGTAACACTGAAGCTTTCTTT. The encoded protein is CASSTSNTEAFF. The full variable domain, in which reference TRBV18 and TRBJ1-1 provide the parts outside the CDR3, is NAGVMQNPRHLVRRRGQEARLRCSPMKGHSHVYWYRQLPEEGLKFMVYLQKENIIDESGMPKERFSAEFPKEGPSILRIQQVVRGDSAAYFCASSTSNTEAFFGQGTRLTVV.

In nucleotides, the CDR3 is TGTGCCAGCAGCTTCTCGGGAGGGCAACAGGATACGCAGTATTTT. It codes for CASSFSGGQQDTQYF. J is TRBJ2-3 and V is TRBV5-4; 8 nucleotides line up with TRBD2. V shed 2 bases and J 6 bases; nucleotides not matched to a gene: 8. The CDR3 covers 15 residues. Per the germline V gene, CDR1 is SGHNT and CDR2 is YYREEE (reference sequence).

V usage is TRBV5-1 and J usage is TRBJ2-5; D could derive from TRBD1 or TRBD2 (5 bases each). The ends were cut back, 1 base at V and 3 bases at J, with 13 bases in the middle. This CDR3 is 15 amino acids long. The germline V gene has CDR1 SGHRS and CDR2 YFSETQ. As DNA, the CDR3 is TGCGCCAGCAGCTTGATGGGGGAAAGAGAAGAGACCCAGTACTTC. Protein: CASSLMGEREETQYF.

The chain employs TRBV6-4 and TRBJ2-5; D ambiguous. The V gene lost 5 bases and the J gene lost 0 bases, with 7 bases spanning the gap. This CDR3 contains 13 residues. Germline loops: CDR1 MRHNA, CDR2 SNTAGT. CDR3 loop: CASSLTYQETQYF. The CDR3, as DNA: TGTGCCAGCAGTCTCACATACCAAGAGACCCAGTACTTC.

V gene TRBV2 combines with J gene TRBJ1-2, with D unclear. Germline V gene lookup returns CDR1 SNHLY and CDR2 FYNNEI. The CDR3 is 12 residues long. V was trimmed by 7 bases and J by 6 bases, leaving 12 bases between them. CDR3 bases: TGTGCCAGCATCAATTTCCACGATGGCTACACCTTC. Amino acids: CASINFHDGYTF.

V and J are TRBV6-6 and TRBJ1-2; TRBD1 is a possible D gene (6 bases). This CDR3 has 14 residues. The V and J ends lost 5 bases and 1 base respectively, with 11 bases between them. Germline-derived CDR1 and CDR2 are MNHNY and SVGAGI (reference sequence). The chain's CDR3 is CASSETGLNYGYTF. The CDR3 DNA reads as TGTGCCAGCAGTGAGACAGGTCTTAACTATGGCTACACCTTC.

The chain recombines TRBV29-1 with TRBJ2-2, with a possible D match to TRBD1 (5 bases). The germline V gene has CDR1 SQVTM and CDR2 ANQGSEA. The V end lost 6 bases, the J end lost 0 bases, and 17 bases lay between the germline ends. The length of the CDR3 is 16 residues. CDR3 loop: CSVPLNTGANTGELFF. The CDR3 nucleotides read TGCAGCGTCCCCCTAAACACAGGAGCGAACACCGGGGAGCTGTTTTTT.

The CDR3 here is CASSFGRDIGETQYF. The CDR3 nucleotides read TGTGCCAGCAGCTTTGGGCGGGACATAGGAGAGACCCAGTACTTC. J is TRBJ2-5 and V is TRBV11-3, with D perhaps being TRBD1 or TRBD2 (6 bases each). The CDR3 runs 15 residues. The V gene lost 3 bases and the J gene lost 4 bases, with 15 bases spanning the gap. The germline V gene encodes CDR1 SGHNT and CDR2 YENEEA.

This clone has only one observation. The chain links TRBV19 to TRBJ2-2; 7 bases are shared with TRBD1. The CDR3 runs 16 residues. Germline CDR1 is LNHDA and CDR2 is SQIVND (reference sequence). V was pared by 1 base and J by 5 bases, with 7 bases of the junction left unmatched. CDR3 protein: CASSIGGGPGTGELFF. The CDR3 region has the DNA TGTGCCAGTAGTATAGGAGGGGGCCCTGGGACCGGGGAGCTGTTTTTT.

J is TRBJ1-2 and V is TRBV5-1; D remains ambiguous. This CDR3 spans 13 amino acids. Germline V gene lookup returns CDR1 SGHRS and CDR2 YFSETQ. Trimming shortened V by 0 bases and J by 10 bases, and 13 bases separated the two germline ends. The CDR3 is CASSLEAGDDYTF. The CDR3 DNA reads TGCGCCAGCAGCTTGGAGGCAGGCGATGACTACACCTTC.

V gene TRBV18 combines with J gene TRBJ2-2, with D perhaps matching TRBD2 (6 bases). CDR3 length equals 14 residues. Per the germline V gene, CDR1 is KGHSH and CDR2 is LQKENI. V lost 3 bases, J lost 17 bases, and 22 bases lay in between. CDR3 loop: CASSPRLVRAGCFF. DNA for the CDR3: TGTGCCAGCTCACCCCGACTAGTTAGGGCGGGGTGTTTTTTT.

V and J are TRBV11-3 and TRBJ2-1; 9 bases fit TRBD2. Trimming took 4 bases from V and 9 from J; bases not matched to a gene: 16. The CDR3 sequence is 17 residues long. Germline-derived CDR1 and CDR2 are SGHNT and YENEEA. CDR3 nucleotide sequence: TGTGCCAGCAGCTATAGGGGGTCTGGCGGGAGGGCAGGTGAGCAGTTCTTC. Translating it yields CASSYRGSGGRAGEQFF.

The chain links TRBV7-2 to TRBJ2-3; 11 bases line up with TRBD2. V lost 5 bases and J lost 0; bases outside the gene matches: 7. This CDR3 has 17 residues. CDR1 is SGHTA and CDR2 is FQGNSA in the germline V gene. Here the CDR3 reads CASSIGTSGFSTDTQYF. CDR3 coding DNA: TGTGCCAGCAGCATCGGGACTAGCGGTTTTAGCACAGATACGCAGTATTTT.

This chain joins TRBV4-3 and TRBJ2-7, with D unresolved. V was clipped by 0 bases and J by 5 bases, with 8 bases between them. This CDR3 has 13 amino acids. Germline V gives CDR1 LGHNA, CDR2 YSLEER. CDR3 sequence reads: CASSQDMPHEQYF. The CDR3 nucleotides read TGCGCCAGCAGCCAAGATATGCCTCACGAGCAGTACTTC.